The 5 T cell receptor beta chains below all came from one sample that was sequenced in a study of blood T cell repertoires in COVID-19. Sequenced by immunoSEQ multiplex PCR; TCRdb stores in-frame clones only, minus some. The sample has 100,000 to 120,000 clones; about three quarters are singletons. Sample: peripheral blood. Receptor source: a woman aged 40 to 55 with acute or convalescent COVID-19.

This clone occurred once. J is TRBJ1-1 and V is TRBV9, with 8 bases fitting TRBD1. Trimming removed 4 bases from V and 5 bases from J; junction bases left unmatched: 7. The CDR3 covers 14 residues. Per germline, CDR1 SGDLS and CDR2 YYNGEE. The CDR3 DNA sequence: TGTGCCAGCAGCTCACAGGGGGGAGCTACTGAAGCTTTCTTT. It is translated as CASSSQGGATEAFF.

The rearrangement links TRBV6-4 to TRBJ2-1; a possible D gene is TRBD2 (5 bases). In germline, CDR1 is MRHNA, CDR2 SNTAGT. The CDR3 is 14 amino acids. The V end lost 8 bases, the J end lost 7 bases, and 18 bases lay between the germline ends. The CDR3 coding sequence is TGTGCCAGCGCTGCAGCGGACGGAAGGAATGAGCAGTTCTTC. This gives the protein CASAAADGRNEQFF.

The chain combines TRBV28 with TRBJ1-4, with 8 bases identical to TRBD1. The junction had 6 bases not matched to a gene; V was cut back by 7 bases and J by 5 bases. Germline values: CDR1 MDHEN, CDR2 SYDVKM. CDR3 size: 14 residues. CDR3: CASITGGSNEKLFF. The CDR3 DNA follows: TGTGCCAGCATCACAGGGGGATCCAATGAAAAACTGTTTTTT. The full variable domain, with the rest looked up from reference TRBV28 and TRBJ1-4, is DVKVTQSSRYLVKRTGEKVFLECVQDMDHENMFWYRQDPGLGLRLIYFSYDVKMKEKGDIPEGYSVSREKKERFSLILESASTNQTSMYLCASITGGSNEKLFFGSGTQLSVL.

The V call is TRBV10-2, the J call TRBJ2-7; 7 bases fit TRBD2. In germline, CDR1 is WSHSY, CDR2 SAAADI. Trimming removed 10 bases from V and 1 base from J; junction bases left unmatched: 10. This CDR3 has 14 residues. The CDR3 protein is CAISPGRPSYEQYF. The CDR3 DNA reads TGCGCCATCTCTCCCGGGAGGCCTTCCTACGAGCAGTACTTC.

This sequence joins TRBV7-9 and TRBJ1-6, with a weak D call TRBD1 (6 bases). The CDR3 runs 14 residues. The germline gives CDR1 SEHNR, CDR2 FQNEAQ (reference sequence). V lost 5 bases and J lost 5, with 10 bases in between. This chain's CDR3 is CASSGTSNNSPLHF. In nucleotides, the CDR3 is TGTGCCAGCAGCGGGACATCCAATAATTCACCCCTCCACTTT.